This entry concerns a single TCR beta chain. What it recognizes is unknown. The data stem from a study of Tregs in tolerant kidney transplant recipients. Measured with immunoSEQ multiplex PCR; TCRdb has only the in-frame clones, and not every one. The sample has about 110,000 clones, around 89% seen once. Germline V gene lookup returns CDR1 MDHEN and CDR2 SYDVKM. The ends were cut back, 4 bases at V and 1 base at J, with 11 bases in the middle. The CDR3 loop spans 15 amino acids. Overall study findings and caveats: Findings come from small patient numbers and require larger validation.

The source is a human donor who received a combined kidney and bone marrow transplant. Sample: CD4+ T cells from blood, taken before the transplant. The rearrangement uses TRBV28 and TRBJ2-4; D perhaps matches TRBD1 (5 bases). The CDR3 nucleotides are TGTGCCAGCAGTTCGGGTGGGGCGGCCAAAAACATTCAGTACTTC. Translated: CASSSGGAAKNIQYF.